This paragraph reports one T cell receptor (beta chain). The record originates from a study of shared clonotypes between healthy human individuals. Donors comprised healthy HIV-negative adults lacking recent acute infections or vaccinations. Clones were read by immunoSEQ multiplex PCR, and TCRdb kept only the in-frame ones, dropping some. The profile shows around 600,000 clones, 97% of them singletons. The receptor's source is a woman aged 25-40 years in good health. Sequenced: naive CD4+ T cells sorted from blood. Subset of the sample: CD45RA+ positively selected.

Here the CDR3 reads CASSLLNRVGTGELFF. DNA of the CDR3: TGTGCCAGCAGTTTACTCAACAGGGTGGGCACCGGGGAGCTGTTTTTT. The chain couples TRBV6-5 to TRBJ2-2, with a possible D match to TRBD1 (6 bases). Germline V gives CDR1 MNHEY, CDR2 SVGAGI. Trimming left V 4 bases short and J 4 bases short, with 16 bases between. This CDR3 has 16 amino acids.